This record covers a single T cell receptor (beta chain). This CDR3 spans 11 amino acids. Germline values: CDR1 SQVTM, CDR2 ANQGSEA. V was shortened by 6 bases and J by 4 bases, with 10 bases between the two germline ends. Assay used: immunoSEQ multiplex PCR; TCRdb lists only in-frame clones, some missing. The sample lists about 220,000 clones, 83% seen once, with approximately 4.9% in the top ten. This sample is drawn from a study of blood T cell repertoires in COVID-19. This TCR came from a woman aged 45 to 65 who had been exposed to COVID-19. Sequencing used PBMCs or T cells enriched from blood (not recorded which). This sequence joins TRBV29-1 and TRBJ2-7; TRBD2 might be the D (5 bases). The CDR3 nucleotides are TGCAGCGTCCACGGGGAATACGAGCAGTACTTC. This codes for CSVHGEYEQYF.